Presented here are 15 T cell receptor beta chains from one specimen sequenced in a study of CD8 T cells in ankylosing spondylitis. TCRdb recomputed calls from the 5' RACE reads with MiXCR, one row per CDR3 protein. The sample lists about 220,000 distinct CDR3 sequences, roughly 25% occurring once. Sequenced sample: blood, either unsorted or a sorted T cell fraction (not recorded which). The receptors were gathered from a male donor with ankylosing spondylitis or in good health (not recorded which).

This clonotype has a count of ten or more. CDR3: CASSLEGLAGTDTQYF. CDR3 sequence (DNA): TGTGCCAGCAGTTTAGAGGGACTAGCGGGAACAGATACGCAGTATTTT. The J gene is TRBJ2-3, the V gene TRBV27, with 13 bases fitting TRBD2. In germline, CDR1 is MNHEY, CDR2 SMNVEV (reference sequence). After removal of 2 bases from V and 3 bases from J, the junction contained 2 bases not matched to a gene. This CDR3 is 16 amino acids long.

About this clonotype: A read error may explain this, as a much larger clone is one base away. This chain joins TRBV27 and TRBJ2-7, with D tentatively TRBD1 or TRBD2 (5 bases each). Germline CDR1 and CDR2: MNHEY and SMNVEV (reference sequence). The CDR3 contains 14 residues. The CDR3 DNA follows: TGTCCCAGCAGCACCCGGGACCGAAACTACGAGCAGTACTTC. This codes for CPSSTRDRNYEQYF.

This clonotype was found many times. The chain employs TRBV9 and TRBJ1-5; the match to TRBD1 covers 8 bases. The CDR3 length is 15 residues. The J segment lost 4 bases and the V segment lost 3 bases, leaving 6 bases of the junction unmatched. From germline, CDR1 is SGDLS and CDR2 YYNGEE. The CDR3 sequence: CASSAGTGINQPQHF. The CDR3 bases are TGTGCCAGCAGCGCCGGGACAGGAATAAATCAGCCCCAGCATTTT.

The chain has TRBV25-1 and TRBJ2-1; 7 positions match TRBD2. With 1 base clipped from V and 6 bases from J, the junction kept 3 bases outside the gene matches. Germline V gene data show CDR1 as MGHDK and CDR2 as SYGVNS. This CDR3 has 14 residues. The CDR3 loop reads CASSELASGNEQFF. The CDR3 region has the DNA TGTGCCAGCAGTGAATTAGCTAGCGGCAATGAGCAGTTCTTC.

This clonotype was found many times. V and J are TRBV7-2 and TRBJ1-5, with D hard to call. V dropped 1 base and J dropped 0 bases, with 7 bases sitting between them. From germline, CDR1 is SGHTA and CDR2 FQGNSA. This CDR3 comprises 15 residues. As DNA, the CDR3 is TGTGCCAGCAGCTTAGTGGCAACTAGCAATCAGCCCCAGCATTTT. It encodes CASSLVATSNQPQHF.

Regarding this clonotype: This may stem from a read error, because a much larger clone lies one nucleotide away. V gene TRBV10-3 combines with J gene TRBJ2-7; D is unresolved. The V gene lost 3 bases and the J gene lost 0 bases, with 0 bases spanning the gap. This CDR3 has 11 residues. Looked up from germline, CDR1 is ENHRY and CDR2 is SYGVKD. In nucleotides, the CDR3 is TGTGCCATCAGTGACTCCTACGAGCAGTACTTC. Protein: CAISDSYEQYF.

This clonotype has more than one count but fewer than ten. The rearrangement joins TRBV3-1 to TRBJ2-1; the D gene is possibly TRBD2 (7 bases). CDR3 size: 15 residues. Germline CDR1 LGHDT, CDR2 YNNKEL (reference sequence). V lost 1 base, J lost 7 bases, and 14 bases lay in between. CDR3: CASSQGDGGLNEQFF. CDR3 bases: TGTGCCAGCAGCCAAGGTGACGGGGGGCTGAATGAGCAGTTCTTC.

About this clonotype itself: A read error is possible here, since a much larger clone lies one base away. The chain combines TRBV12-3 or TRBV12-4 with TRBJ1-5, with D hard to call. V lost 2 bases, J lost 6 bases, and 8 bases lay in between. This CDR3 contains 13 residues. The CDR3 protein is CASSLIRAQPQHF. CDR3 DNA sequence: TGTGCCAGCAGTTTAATTAGGGCTCAGCCCCAGCATTTT.

At least ten counts were recorded for this clonotype. The V gene is TRBV6-1, the J gene TRBJ1-3, with TRBD1 matching 8 bases. The CDR3 loop spans 14 amino acids. V was clipped by 6 bases and J by 2 bases; unmatched bases: 3. Germline loops: CDR1 MNHNS, CDR2 SASEGT. The CDR3 region has the DNA TGTGCCAGCAGCAGGACAGGGCCTGGAAACACCATATATTTT. As protein: CASSRTGPGNTIYF.

This clonotype was detected only a few times. Given the absence of the conserved phenylalanine or tryptophan at the CDR3 end, a read error is likely. It is unclear where the CDR3 begins or ends on the DNA, so no DNA is shown, and the CDR3 is as TCRdb lists it. This chain joins TRBV7-2 and TRBJ2-7; TRBD2, the D gene given by the table, was not confirmed from the DNA. Counting both end residues, the CDR3 totals 9 amino acids. Germline CDR1 SGHTA, CDR2 FQGNSA. The CDR3 here is CASSWSEDR.

This clonotype was counted many times. The CDR3 is CASRREGVNYGYTF. CDR3 in DNA: TGTGCCAGCAGGAGAGAGGGGGTTAACTATGGCTACACCTTC. The V gene is TRBV7-2, the J gene TRBJ1-2; D possibly corresponds to TRBD1 (6 bases). CDR3 size: 14 residues. Germline values: CDR1 SGHTA, CDR2 FQGNSA. Between the trimmed V and J ends, which lost 6 bases and 1 base, there was a span of 12 bases.

This clonotype was observed a handful of times. The chain has TRBV29-1 and TRBJ2-3; tentatively, D is TRBD2 (6 bases). CDR1 is SQVTM, CDR2 ANQGSEA, per germline. V lost 2 bases and J lost 2, with 14 bases in between. This CDR3 comprises 15 residues. In nucleotides, the CDR3 is TGCAGCGTTGAAAAGCATAGCGGACCCACAGATACGCAGTATTTT. It is translated as CSVEKHSGPTDTQYF.

This clonotype appeared a few times. This rearrangement joins TRBV20-1 to TRBJ1-1; D gene unclear. This CDR3 contains 14 residues. Trimming shortened V by 3 bases and J by 0 bases, and 11 bases separated the two germline ends. The germline V gene has CDR1 DFQATT and CDR2 SNEGSKA (reference sequence). CDR3 nucleotides: TGCAGTGCTAGGTCCGGAGACATGAACACTGAAGCTTTCTTT. It specifies CSARSGDMNTEAFF.

This clonotype has at least ten counts. The genes are TRBV4-3 and TRBJ2-6, with D maybe TRBD2 (5 bases). Trimming pared 4 bases from V and 1 base from J, leaving 14 bases between. In germline, CDR1 is LGHNA, CDR2 YSLEER. The CDR3 is made up of 17 amino acids. As DNA, the CDR3 is TGCGCCAGCAGCCCTACATCGGGCGGGTCTGGGGCCAACGTCCTGACTTTC. Its translation: CASSPTSGGSGANVLTF.

This clonotype has a handful of counts. The chain combines TRBV3-1 with TRBJ2-7; D may be TRBD2 (5 bases). The germline V gene encodes CDR1 LGHDT and CDR2 YNNKEL (reference sequence). V lost 1 base and J lost 1, with 14 bases in between. This CDR3 is 16 amino acids long. This CDR3 is CASSQGRRVTSYEQYF. CDR3 coding DNA: TGTGCCAGCAGCCAAGGGAGGCGGGTAACTTCCTACGAGCAGTACTTC.